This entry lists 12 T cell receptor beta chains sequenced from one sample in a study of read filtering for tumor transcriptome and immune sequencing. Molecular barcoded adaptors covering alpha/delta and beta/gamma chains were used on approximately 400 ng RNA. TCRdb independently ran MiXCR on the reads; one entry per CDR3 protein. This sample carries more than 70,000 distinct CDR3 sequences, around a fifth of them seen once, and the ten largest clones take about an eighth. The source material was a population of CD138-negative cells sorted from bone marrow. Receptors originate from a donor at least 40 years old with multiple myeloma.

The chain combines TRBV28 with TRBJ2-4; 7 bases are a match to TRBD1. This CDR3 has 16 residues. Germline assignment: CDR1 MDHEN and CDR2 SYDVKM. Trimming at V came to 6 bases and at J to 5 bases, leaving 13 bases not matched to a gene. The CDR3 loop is CASSPRVFQGENIQYF. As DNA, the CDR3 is TGTGCCAGCAGCCCAAGGGTCTTCCAGGGGGAAAACATTCAGTACTTC.

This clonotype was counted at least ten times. DNA for the CDR3: TGTGCCAGCAGTCCGATCTCATTTGGGGCCAACGTCCTGACTTTC. Its protein is CASSPISFGANVLTF. The chain joins TRBV27 to TRBJ2-6, with unresolved D. CDR1 and CDR2 from the germline V gene are MNHEY and SMNVEV (reference sequence). V gave up 5 bases and J gave up 3 bases, with 11 bases separating them. The CDR3 runs to 15 residues.

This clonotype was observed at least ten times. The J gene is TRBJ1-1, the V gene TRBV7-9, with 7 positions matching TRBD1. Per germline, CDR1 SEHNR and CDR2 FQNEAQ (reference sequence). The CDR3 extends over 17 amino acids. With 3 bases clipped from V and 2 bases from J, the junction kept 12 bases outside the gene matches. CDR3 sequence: CASSLLARGRVNTEAFF. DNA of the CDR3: TGTGCCAGCAGCTTGCTTGCCAGGGGGAGAGTCAACACTGAAGCTTTCTTT.

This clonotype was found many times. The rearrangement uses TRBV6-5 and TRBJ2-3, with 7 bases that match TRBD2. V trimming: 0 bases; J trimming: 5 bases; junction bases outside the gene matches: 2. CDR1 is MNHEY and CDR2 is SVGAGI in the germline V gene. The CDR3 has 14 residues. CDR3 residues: CASSYSTGGDTQYF. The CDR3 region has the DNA TGTGCCAGCAGTTACTCGACGGGGGGAGATACGCAGTATTTT.

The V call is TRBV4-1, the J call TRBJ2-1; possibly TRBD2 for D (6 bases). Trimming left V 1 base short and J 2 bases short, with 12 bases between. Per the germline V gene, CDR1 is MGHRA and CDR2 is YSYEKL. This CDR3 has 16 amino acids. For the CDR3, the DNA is TGCGCCAGCAGCCAAGTCGGCAAGCGGGCCTACAATGAGCAGTTCTTC. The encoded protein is CASSQVGKRAYNEQFF.

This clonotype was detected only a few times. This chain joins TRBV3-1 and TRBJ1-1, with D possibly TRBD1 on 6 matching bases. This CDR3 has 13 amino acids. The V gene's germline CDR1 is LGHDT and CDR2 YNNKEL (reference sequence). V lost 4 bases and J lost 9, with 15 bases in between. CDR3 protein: CASSRKGVEKAFF. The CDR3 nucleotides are TGTGCCAGCAGCCGCAAGGGGGTGGAAAAAGCTTTCTTT. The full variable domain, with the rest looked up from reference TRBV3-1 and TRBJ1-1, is DTAVSQTPKYLVTQMGNDKSIKCEQNLGHDTMYWYKQDSKKFLKIMFSYNNKELIINETVPNRFSPKSPDKAHLNLHINSLELGDSAVYFCASSRKGVEKAFFGQGTRLTVV.

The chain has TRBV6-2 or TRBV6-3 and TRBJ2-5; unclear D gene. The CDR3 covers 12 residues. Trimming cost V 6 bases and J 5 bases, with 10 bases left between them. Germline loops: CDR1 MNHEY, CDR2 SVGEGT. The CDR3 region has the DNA TGTGCCAGCAGCCCGCGAGAGGAGACCCAGTACTTC. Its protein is CASSPREETQYF.

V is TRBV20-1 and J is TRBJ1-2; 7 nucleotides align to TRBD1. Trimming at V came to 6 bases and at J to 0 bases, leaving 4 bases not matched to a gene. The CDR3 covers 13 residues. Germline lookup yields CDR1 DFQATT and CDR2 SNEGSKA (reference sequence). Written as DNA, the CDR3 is TGCAGTGCAACGGACAGGTCTAACTATGGCTACACCTTC. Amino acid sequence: CSATDRSNYGYTF.

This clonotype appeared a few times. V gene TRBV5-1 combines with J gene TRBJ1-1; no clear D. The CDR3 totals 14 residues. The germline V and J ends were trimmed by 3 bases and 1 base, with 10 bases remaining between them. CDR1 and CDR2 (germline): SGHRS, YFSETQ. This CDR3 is CASSSLTENTEAFF. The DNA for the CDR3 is TGCGCCAGCAGCTCCCTCACAGAGAACACTGAAGCTTTCTTT.

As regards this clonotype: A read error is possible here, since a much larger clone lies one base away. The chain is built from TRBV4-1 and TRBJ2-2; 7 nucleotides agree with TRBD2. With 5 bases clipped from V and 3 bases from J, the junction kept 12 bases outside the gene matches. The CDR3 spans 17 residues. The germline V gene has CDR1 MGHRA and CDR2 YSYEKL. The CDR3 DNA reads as TGCGCCAGCAGCTTGCCCCGTGGGGGGGGTGACACCGGGGAGCTGTTTTTT. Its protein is CASSLPRGGGDTGELFF.

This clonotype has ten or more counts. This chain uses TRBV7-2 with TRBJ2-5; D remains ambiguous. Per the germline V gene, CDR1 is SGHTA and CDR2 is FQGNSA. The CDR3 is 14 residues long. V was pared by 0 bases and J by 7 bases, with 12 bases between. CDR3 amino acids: CASSLATDPGTQYF. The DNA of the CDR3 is TGTGCCAGCAGCTTAGCGACGGACCCCGGGACCCAGTACTTC.

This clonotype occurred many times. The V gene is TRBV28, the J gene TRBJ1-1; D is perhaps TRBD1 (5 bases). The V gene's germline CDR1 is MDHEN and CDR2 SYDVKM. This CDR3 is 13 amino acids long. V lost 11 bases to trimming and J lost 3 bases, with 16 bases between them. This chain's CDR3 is CAVQTRDHTEAFF. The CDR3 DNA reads TGTGCCGTTCAAACCAGGGATCACACTGAAGCTTTCTTT.